This T cell receptor (beta chain) was documented in a study of identical twins listed by TCRdb under 2016. Regarding the study in general: The study deep-sequenced TCR alpha and beta repertoires from monozygotic twins, unrelated adults of various ages and cord blood to test whether fetal clonotypes persist. To rule out contamination, replicate twin experiments were performed at different times with different library preparation protocols. Summary of the overall study and its limitations: Excess twin sharing in beta out-of-frame sequences was weaker because fewer shared sequences lowered the signal-to-noise ratio. Invariant T cells such as MAIT and iNKT could partly confound zero-insertion analyses, although diverse VJ usage argued against such confounding for most clonotypes. In monozygotic twins, recombination models systematically underestimated out-of-frame TCR alpha sharing, but the models matched the sharing seen between unrelated individuals. Compared with coincidental sharing between unrelated individuals, out-of-frame TCR alpha sequences shared between twins showed an excess of sequences with low generation probability. Because the same donors could not be followed over many years, the conclusions relied on cross-sectional statistical analysis. Fewer insertions were carried by abundant cord blood beta clonotypes, a similar but weaker trend appeared in young adult naive repertoires, and no such trend appeared in memory repertoires.

Comment on this clonotype: Its cognate antigen has yet to be identified. No base qualities exist here, and no much larger clone lies one base off it.

Preparation of the library involved 5' RACE. Sequencing instrument: Illumina HiSeq 2000. Template switching added a universal primer binding site, and the final cDNA carried a unique molecular identifier that allowed TCR cDNA molecules to be counted accurately. Specific primers in the conserved constant-segment region were used to synthesize first-strand cDNA for the TCR alpha and beta chains. Each cDNA library was double barcoded, with a SMART-Mk sample barcode plus Illumina barcodes, to control for contamination. TruSeq adapter sequences, together with Illumina sample barcodes, were added in two successive PCR steps. The TCR alpha and beta cDNA libraries were sequenced on the Illumina HiSeq platform using custom primers. The paper's processing steps were these. MiGEC was used to process raw reads and extract unique molecular identifiers, and MiXCR was used to find CDR3 positions. Recombination models were inferred per individual with the repgenHMM and IGoR tools using an EM algorithm. The analysis of shared clonotypes was done with the tcR package in R, with sharing normalized by the product of cloneset sizes. Out-of-frame nonproductive sequences were analyzed to study raw recombination free of thymic and clonal selection effects. Using fastp at Q25 and MiXCR, TCRdb reprocessed the public reads and kept productive beta chains. Identical CDR3 proteins give one entry, which carries the most common genes and DNA. Clone size and V and J calls follow TCRdb, not the original study. This sample holds just over 500,000 distinct CDR3 sequences; about 20% were observed only once. Around 0.9% of the sample belongs to the ten largest clones.

All donors were healthy Caucasians. Three pairs of female monozygotic twins, all aged roughly 18 to 29 years, were included in the twin cohort. CD4+ and CD8+ T cell populations were isolated with positive isolation kits from Invitrogen. Its CDR3 holds 14 amino acids, cysteine through phenylalanine. Only the CDR3 DNA is retained, 42 bases long and in frame from the first base. From a lookup of the germline V gene, CDR1 and CDR2 are SGDLS and YYNGEE. The V and J ends are trimmed by 0 bases and 2 bases, leaving 7 bases between them. The same sample was also used in a study of T cells expressing NK-cell markers. The other study reports the following: TCR beta-chain repertoires were profiled in sorted CD3+CD56+NKG2C+, CD3+CD56+NKG2C- and CD3+CD56-NKG2C+ T-cell subsets from several donors. Among the eight sequenced donors, only one was HCMV-seronegative, while the other seven were HCMV-seropositive. In several experiments an anti-gammadeltaTCR antibody was added to restrict sorting to alphabetaTCR-expressing T cells. For about 6 donors, the dominant CD3+CD56+NKG2C+ clonotypes were among the top 10 CD8+ clonotypes and accounted for about 1.0-7.0% of CD8+ T cells. Those dominant clonotypes were again the most abundant among CD3+CD56-NKG2C+ cells in a few donors, at about 25-60.1%. Whether the expanded NKG2C-expressing T cell clones were specific for HCMV antigens was left unclear. All eight donors whose samples were sequenced were randomly selected healthy volunteers, three of them men and five women. HCMV-specific IgG was detected in serum with a commercial ELISA kit to determine HCMV serostatus. Reads were demultiplexed and grouped by UMI with MIGEC, and clonotypes were assembled and quantified with MiTCR. To exclude erroneous sequences, any TCR cDNA sequence not supported by at least two reads was discarded. Downstream repertoire analysis used the tcR package, and clonotypes were matched across fractions by CDR3 nucleotide sequence plus V segment. VDJmatch was used to annotate antigen specificity against VDJdb, with one amino acid substitution in CDR3 permitted.

Material for sequencing was CD4+ T cells sorted from blood. Recombination linked TRBV9 to TRBJ2-3, with the identity of the D gene unclear. This clonotype was obtained from a woman aged 18-29 years in good health. Read as DNA, the sequence is TGTGCCAGCAGCGTAGCACCAACCACAGATACGCAGTATTTT. It encodes CASSVAPTTDTQYF.